A single sample is the source of the 14 T cell receptor beta chains below, sequenced in a study of control samples from healthy donors and cancer patients. Measured with immunoSEQ multiplex PCR; TCRdb has only the in-frame clones, and not every one. The table shows approximately 100,000 clones, with around nine tenths occurring only once. The sample consisted of blood. Receptors were obtained from a woman between 45 and 60 years old in good health.

This chain links TRBV6-6 with TRBJ2-5, with 10 bases fitting TRBD1. V lost 6 bases, J lost 4 bases, and 11 bases stayed unmatched. This CDR3 has 16 amino acids. CDR1 and CDR2 (germline): MNHNY, SVGAGI (reference sequence). CDR3 DNA: TGTGCCAGCAGGACGAACCGGGACAGGGGACGAGAGACCCAGTACTTC. Protein: CASRTNRDRGRETQYF.

The rearrangement links TRBV4-3 to TRBJ2-6, with 10 bases matching TRBD1. Germline CDR1 is LGHNA and CDR2 is YSLEER. CDR3 length equals 15 residues. The trim removed 5 bases at V and 6 bases at J, leaving 4 bases unmatched. The CDR3 region is CASSSTGGLANVLTF. In DNA form, the CDR3 reads TGCGCCAGCAGCTCGACAGGGGGCTTGGCCAACGTCCTGACTTTC.

The chain uses TRBV27 and TRBJ2-7; TRBD1 matches 9 bases. The CDR3 has 18 amino acids. V shed 1 base, J shed 4 bases, and the junction held 14 bases outside the gene matches. CDR1 is MNHEY and CDR2 is SMNVEV in the germline V gene (reference sequence). The CDR3 bases are TGTGCCAGCAGTTTATTGAGAAAAGGAAGGACAGGGGTATACGAGCAGTACTTC. This sequence encodes CASSLLRKGRTGVYEQYF.

This chain links TRBV7-6 with TRBJ1-3, with D possibly matching TRBD1 (5 bases). V was trimmed by 3 bases and J by 14 bases, leaving 14 bases between them. The CDR3 runs 12 residues. Germline V gene lookup returns CDR1 SGHVS and CDR2 FNYEAQ. The CDR3 nucleotides read TGTGCCAGCAGCTTGGCAGGGCCGCGCTTATATTTT. Amino acid sequence: CASSLAGPRLYF.

This chain links TRBV5-1 with TRBJ2-1; tentatively, D is TRBD2 (5 bases). The V end was cut by 4 bases, the J end by 0 bases, with 17 bases between. Germline CDR1 is SGHRS and CDR2 is YFSETQ. CDR3 length: 17 residues. CDR3 protein: CASSPLWSGDSYNEQFF. CDR3 in DNA: TGCGCCAGCAGCCCCCTCTGGTCCGGGGACTCCTACAATGAGCAGTTCTTC.

This clone was seen only once. This chain connects TRBV3-1 (or the pseudogene TRBV3-2) to TRBJ2-3; 10 positions match TRBD2. CDR3 length: 14 amino acids. The germline CDR1 and CDR2 sequences are LGHDT and YNNKEL (reference sequence). With V trimmed by 4 bases and J by 6 bases, 4 bases remained unmatched. The CDR3 is CASSPLAGDDTQYF. CDR3 in DNA: TGTGCCAGCAGCCCGCTAGCGGGAGACGATACGCAGTATTTT.

The CDR3 DNA reads TGTGCCAGCAGCAGAAGACGGGACAGGCCCCAAAGCTCCTACGAGCAGTACGTC. Translating gives CASSRRRDRPQSSYEQYV. The rearrangement links TRBV21-1 to TRBJ2-7; whether TRBD1, the table's D call, matches the DNA was not checked. TRBV21-1 represents a pseudogene. This CDR3 has 18 residues.

In the case of this clone: Distinct nucleotide sequences in the sample also encode this CDR3. The gene calls are TRBV30 and TRBJ1-2; D ambiguous. CDR3 length equals 11 residues. The germline V gene encodes CDR1 GTSNPN and CDR2 SVGIG (reference sequence). V was shortened by 1 base and J by 8 bases, with 8 bases between the two germline ends. CDR3 nucleotides: TGTGCCTGGAGTGCTCCGGGGGGCTACACCTTC. It encodes CAWSAPGGYTF.

J is TRBJ1-5 and V is TRBV19; a weak D match, TRBD1 (5 bases). This CDR3 has 15 residues. CDR1 is LNHDA and CDR2 is SQIVND in the germline V gene (reference sequence). The V end lost 7 bases, the J end lost 6 bases, and 19 bases lay between the germline ends. CDR3 bases: TGTGCCAGTATAGGGTCGGGGGTTCTGACTCAGCCCCAGCATTTT. This gives the protein CASIGSGVLTQPQHF. Combining the CDR3 with reference TRBV19 and TRBJ1-5 gives the whole variable domain DGGITQSPKYLFRKEGQNVTLSCEQNLNHDAMYWYRQDPGQGLRLIYYSQIVNDFQKGDIAEGYSVSREKKESFPLTVTSAQKNPTAFYLCASIGSGVLTQPQHFGDGTRLSIL.

This clone occurred once. The CDR3 loop reads CTSSRGGTDNEKLFF. The CDR3, as DNA: TGCACCAGCAGCCGGGGGGGGACAGATAATGAAAAACTGTTTTTT. The chain combines TRBV1 with TRBJ1-4. TRBV1 represents a pseudogene. The CDR3 has 15 residues.

This clone was observed once. V usage is TRBV4-3 and J usage is TRBJ1-3; D is uncertain. The CDR3 has 16 amino acids. Trimming shortened V by 0 bases and J by 0 bases, and 9 bases separated the two germline ends. Germline lookup yields CDR1 LGHNA and CDR2 YSLEER. The CDR3, as DNA: TGCGCCAGCAGCCAAGAAATCAGTCACTCTGGAAACACCATATATTTT. Translation gives CASSQEISHSGNTIYF.

The rearrangement joins TRBV6-5 to TRBJ2-2; no clear D. Germline CDR1 MNHEY, CDR2 SVGAGI. The CDR3 extends over 13 amino acids. The V and J ends lost 7 bases and 3 bases respectively, with 9 bases between them. For the CDR3, the DNA is TGTGCCAGCACAGGTTATCACACCGGGGAGCTGTTTTTT. It is translated as CASTGYHTGELFF.

V usage is TRBV7-2 and J usage is TRBJ1-4; 11 bases fit TRBD1. The germline V gene encodes CDR1 SGHTA and CDR2 FQGNSA. This CDR3 contains 17 residues. J gave up 5 bases and V 5 bases, and 10 bases lay outside the gene matches. The CDR3 reads CASSGQGALGPNEKLFF. Written as DNA, the CDR3 is TGTGCCAGCAGCGGACAGGGGGCCTTGGGACCCAATGAAAAACTGTTTTTT. Together with reference TRBV7-2 and TRBJ1-4, the CDR3 gives the full variable domain: GAGVSQSPSNKVTEKGKDVELRCDPISGHTALYWYRQSLGQGLEFLIYFQGNSAPDKSGLPSDRFSAERTGGSVSTLTIQRTQQEDSAVYLCASSGQGALGPNEKLFFGSGTQLSVL.

V is TRBV3-1 (or the pseudogene TRBV3-2) and J is TRBJ2-5, with D possibly matching TRBD2 (5 bases). Trimming left V 0 bases short and J 0 bases short, with 14 bases between. Germline V gene sequence: CDR1 LGHDT, CDR2 YNNKEL (reference sequence). The CDR3 runs 17 residues. The CDR3 DNA is TGTGCCAGCAGCCAAGAATTGAGGGTTTTCAACCAAGAGACCCAGTACTTC. This encodes CASSQELRVFNQETQYF.